The present entry profiles one TCR beta chain with its context. The specificity of this receptor is unknown. Base qualities are not recorded, but no much larger clone differs from it by a single base. This record belongs to a study of PD-L1 blockade in urothelial cancer (dated by TCRdb to 2016 to 2017). About the investigation overall: Every patient began therapy in 2014 and was given atezolizumab 1,200 mg intravenously every 3 weeks. About 85% of the roughly 30 patients were males with bladder-origin urothelial cancer, and about 65% of the roughly 30 reported a prior smoking history. An ECOG performance status of 0 or 1 was recorded for the patients, and 0 to 3 prior chemotherapy regimens had been received by the patients. Blood samples were analyzed at two time points: 3 weeks after treatment start (second dose) and 6 weeks after treatment start. Blood samples yielded a median of roughly 140,000 T cells and tens of thousands of unique TCRs, with median clonality around 0.084. The study was an exploratory multi-omic analysis of somatic, immune and clinical correlates of response to PD-L1 blockade with atezolizumab in urothelial cancer. Pretreatment tumor samples, along with matched peripheral blood collected serially before and after atezolizumab treatment, underwent TCR sequencing. Durable clinical benefit was defined as a progression-free survival longer than 6 months, and TCR features were additionally tested against progression-free survival and overall survival. In the same patients who had TCR sequencing, pretreatment tumors also underwent whole exome sequencing and RNA sequencing. Fewer than ten patients reached durable clinical benefit, while 20 patients did not. Pretreatment blood TCR-seq was available for twenty-nine patients, at least one posttreatment blood collection was obtained for about 24 patients, and tumor TCR-seq was available for about 24 patients.

The CDR3 numbers 15 residues from cysteine through phenylalanine. Only CDR3 DNA is held: 45 bases, read in frame from base 1. Per the germline V gene, SGHRS is the CDR1 and YFSETQ is the CDR2. V ends up 4 bases short and J 5 bases short, with an unmatched junction base count of 5. Synthetic TCR analog templates were spiked into each PCR so that absolute template abundance could be estimated from read counts. The immunoSEQ assay was used to amplify TCRbeta CDR3 regions from genomic DNA with bias-controlled V and J gene primers. Rearranged TCRbeta segments were sequenced at approximately 20X coverage. The authors processed their data as follows. Clustering was used to correct sequencing errors, and CDR3s were annotated against IMGT so that V, D and J genes could be assigned. Downstream analyses used only productive TCRbeta rearrangements and left out out-of-frame or stop-codon sequences. To compute clonality, Shannon entropy was normalized by the log of the number of unique productive sequences and then subtracted from one. Fisher's exact test with Benjamini-Hochberg correction, at a threshold of adjusted p below 0.01, was used to find clones that differed between time points or between blood and tumor. This is the immuneACCESS table as TCRdb keeps it, with only in-frame sequences that have V and J called. A part of the clones is gone; compared with another copy, unresolved V genes explain less than half, and the rest is unexplained. D and trimming come from the DNA, and the V and J calls and clone size come from that table. The sample profile shows 35,000 to 40,000 clones; just under 85% of them were found once. 13% to 15% of the sample comes from the top ten.

Results and caveats for the whole study, not just this receptor: Patients with durable benefit showed greater expansion of tumor-associated TCR clones in peripheral blood 3 weeks after starting treatment (n ≈ 20, p = 0.022). A pretreatment peripheral blood TCR clonality below the median was linked to improved progression-free and overall survival. Small sample size (n ≈ 29) and many exploratory analyses mean the results are intended to be hypothesis-generating.

What the time point label conveys for this sample: pretreatment peripheral blood. A cohort of 25 to 35 patients with locally advanced or metastatic urothelial carcinoma, treated at Memorial Sloan Kettering on a trial protocol, was included. Peripheral blood mononuclear cells were collected from each patient pretreatment and during treatment, giving between 1 and 8 total time points per patient. The Qiagen DNeasy Blood extraction kit was used to purify genomic DNA from total PBMCs and tumor samples. PBMCs were collected pretreatment and during treatment and were isolated and stored as previously described.

Here the sequenced sample was PBMCs, taken around atezolizumab (anti-PD-L1) treatment. This receptor was taken from a man at least 80 years old with urothelial cancer. Here the chain combines TRBV5-1 and TRBJ2-1; TRBD2 fits 11 bases in the junction. The DNA sequence is given as TGCGCCAGCAGCACCGGGACTAGCGGTAACAATGAGCAGTTCTTC. It encodes CASSTGTSGNNEQFF.